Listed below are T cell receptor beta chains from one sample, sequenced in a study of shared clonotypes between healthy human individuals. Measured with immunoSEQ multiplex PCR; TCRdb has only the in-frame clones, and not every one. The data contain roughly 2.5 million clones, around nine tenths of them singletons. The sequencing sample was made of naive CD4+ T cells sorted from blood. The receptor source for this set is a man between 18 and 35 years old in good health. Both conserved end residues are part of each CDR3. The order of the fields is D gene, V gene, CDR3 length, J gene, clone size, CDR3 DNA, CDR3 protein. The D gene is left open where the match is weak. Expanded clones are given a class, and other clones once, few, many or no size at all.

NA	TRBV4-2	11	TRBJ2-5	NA	TGTGCCAGCAACCTCCGGGAGACCCAGTACTTC	CASNLRETQYF
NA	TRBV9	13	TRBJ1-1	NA	TGTGCCAGCAGCGCACGCACGAACACTGAAGCTTTCTTT	CASSARTNTEAFF
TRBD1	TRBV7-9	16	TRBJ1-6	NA	TGTGCCAGCAGCCCCGGACAGGGGGCGGGTAATTCACCCCTCCACTTT	CASSPGQGAGNSPLHF
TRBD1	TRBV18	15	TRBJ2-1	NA	TGTGCCAGCTCACGTGGGACAGGCTCCTACAATGAGCAGTTCTTC	CASSRGTGSYNEQFF
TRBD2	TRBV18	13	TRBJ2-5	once	TGTGCCAATGCGGGGGATTCCCAAGAGACCCAGTACTTC	CANAGDSQETQYF
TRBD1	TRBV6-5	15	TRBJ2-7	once	TGTGCCAGCAGTTACATCAGAGACAGGGAGTACGAGCAGTACTTC	CASSYIRDREYEQYF
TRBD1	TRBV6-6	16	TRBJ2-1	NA	TGTGCCAGCAGTCCGAACGACAGGGGAGTCTACAATGAGCAGTTCTTC	CASSPNDRGVYNEQFF
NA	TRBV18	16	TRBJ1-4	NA	TGTGCCAGCTCACCGCTCGCCGGGGCAACTAATGAAAAACTGTTTTTT	CASSPLAGATNEKLFF
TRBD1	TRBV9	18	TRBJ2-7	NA	TGTGCCAGCAGCGTAAACCCTGGGGACCGGGACAGGGTGTGGGAGCAGTACTTC	CASSVNPGDRDRVWEQYF
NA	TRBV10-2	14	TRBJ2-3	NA	TGCGCCAGCAGAAGGGCTGCTAGCACAGATACGCAGTATTTT	CASRRAASTDTQYF
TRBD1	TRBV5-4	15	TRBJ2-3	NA	TGTGCCAGCAGCTGGAAAAAACAGGGGGCAGATACGCAGTATTTT	CASSWKKQGADTQYF
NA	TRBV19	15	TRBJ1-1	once	TGTGCCAGTACTATCTCGGGCCACAGGAACACTGAAGCTTTCTTT	CASTISGHRNTEAFF
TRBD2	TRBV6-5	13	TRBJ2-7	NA	TGTGCCAGCTCTACTAGCGGGAACTACGAGCAGTACTTC	CASSTSGNYEQYF
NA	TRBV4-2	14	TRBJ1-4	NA	TGTGCCAGCAGCCGGGCAGGGGAAAATGAAAAACTGTTTTTT	CASSRAGENEKLFF
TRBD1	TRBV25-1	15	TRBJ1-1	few	TGTGCCAGCAGTGCGTACACAGGGGATCACACTGAAGCTTTCTTT	CASSAYTGDHTEAFF
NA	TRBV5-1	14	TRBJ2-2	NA	TGCGCCAGCAGCTTGGGACGCCTCACCGGGGAGCTGTTTTTT	CASSLGRLTGELFF
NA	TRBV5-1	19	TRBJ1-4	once	TGCGCCAGCAGCTTGGGGTTGGGCAGGGGATCCGCAACTAATGAAAAACTGTTTTTT	CASSLGLGRGSATNEKLFF
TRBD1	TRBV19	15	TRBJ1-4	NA	TGTGCCAGTAGGGGACCCCGGGACAGACGTGAAAAACTGTTTTTT	CASRGPRDRREKLFF
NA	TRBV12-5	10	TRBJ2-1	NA	TGTGCTAGTGGCTCGAATGAGCAGTTCTTC	CASGSNEQFF
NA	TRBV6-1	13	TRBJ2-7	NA	TGTGCCAGCAACGCACAAAGCTCCTACGAGCAGTACTTC	CASNAQSSYEQYF
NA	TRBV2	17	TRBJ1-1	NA	TGTGCCAGCAGTGAAGCGCGGTCCCCTCGGGGGGCCACTGAAGCTTTCTTT	CASSEARSPRGATEAFF
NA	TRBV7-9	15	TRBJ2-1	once	TGTGCCAGCGCGAACTTACGGGGAGAAGACAATGAGCAGTTCTTC	CASANLRGEDNEQFF
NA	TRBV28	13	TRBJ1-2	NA	TGTGCCAGCAGAAGCGGAGGGGTGCGAGGCTACACCTTC	CASRSGGVRGYTF
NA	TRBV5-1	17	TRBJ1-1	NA	TGCGCCAGCAGCTCGGGACTTCAAGGGCGGATGAACACTGAAGCTTTCTTT	CASSSGLQGRMNTEAFF
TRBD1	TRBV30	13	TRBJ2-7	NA	TGTGCCTCATCCGGGACAGGGGTGCAGGAGCAGTACTTC	CASSGTGVQEQYF
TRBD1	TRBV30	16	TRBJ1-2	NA	TGTGCCTGGAGTGGGACAGGGGGAATACGTAACTATGGCTACACCTTC	CAWSGTGGIRNYGYTF
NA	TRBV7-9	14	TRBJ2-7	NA	TGTGCCAGCAGCTTTACAATACAGGGTACCGAGCAGTACTTC	CASSFTIQGTEQYF
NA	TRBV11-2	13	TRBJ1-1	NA	TGTGCCAGCAGCTTATACTGGGGGCCTGAAGCTTTCTTT	CASSLYWGPEAFF
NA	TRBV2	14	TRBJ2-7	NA	TGTGCCAGCAGCGAAGGGAGATCTTCCTACGAGCAGTACTTC	CASSEGRSSYEQYF
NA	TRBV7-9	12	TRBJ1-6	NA	TGTGCCAGCACCGAGGGAAATTCACCCCTCCACTTT	CASTEGNSPLHF
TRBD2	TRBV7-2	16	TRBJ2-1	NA	TGTGCCAGCAGCGTCCGGGAGGAGAGCTCCTACAATGAGCAGTTCTTC	CASSVREESSYNEQFF
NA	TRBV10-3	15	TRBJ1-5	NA	TGTGCCATCAGTGAGGGCAGGGGAGCGAATCAGCCCCAGCATTTT	CAISEGRGANQPQHF
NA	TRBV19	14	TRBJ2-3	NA	TGTGCCAGTAGTCTCGACAGGGGAGGGGATACGCAGTATTTT	CASSLDRGGDTQYF
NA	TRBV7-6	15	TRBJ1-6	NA	TGTGCCAGCAGCTTAGAGGTTATGAATAATTCACCCCTCCACTTT	CASSLEVMNNSPLHF
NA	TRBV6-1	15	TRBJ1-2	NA	TGTGCCAGCAGTGATCCGCCAGTCCGGTATCTCGGCTACACCTTC	CASSDPPVRYLGYTF
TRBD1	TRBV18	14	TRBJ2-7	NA	TGTGCCAGCTCACCGGGACAGGGGTTTTACGAGCAGTACTTC	CASSPGQGFYEQYF
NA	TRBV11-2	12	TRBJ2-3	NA	TGTGCCAGCAGCTTAGACTCGCGGACGCAGTATTTT	CASSLDSRTQYF
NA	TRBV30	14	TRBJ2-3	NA	TGTGCCTGGAGAAGGACGGGAGGCACAGATACGCAGTATTTT	CAWRRTGGTDTQYF
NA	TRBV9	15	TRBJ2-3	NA	TGTGCCAGCAGCGTAGAATACCTAAGCACAGATACGCAGTATTTT	CASSVEYLSTDTQYF
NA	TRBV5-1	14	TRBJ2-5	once	TGCGCCAGCAGCGTTACAGGGTCCCAAGAGACCCAGTACTTC	CASSVTGSQETQYF
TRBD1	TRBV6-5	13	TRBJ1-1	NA	TGTGCCAGCAGGTTCAGGGGGCACACTGAAGCTTTCTTT	CASRFRGHTEAFF
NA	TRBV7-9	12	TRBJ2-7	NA	TGTGCCAGCAGCCTACAGGGTAACGAGCAGTACTTC	CASSLQGNEQYF
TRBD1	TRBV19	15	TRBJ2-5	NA	TGTGCCAGTAGTGAGGGACAGACCTACCAAGAGACCCAGTACTTC	CASSEGQTYQETQYF
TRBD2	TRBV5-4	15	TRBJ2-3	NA	TGTGCCAGCAGACGTACTAGCGGGACCACAGATACGCAGTATTTT	CASRRTSGTTDTQYF
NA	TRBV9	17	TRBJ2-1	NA	TGTGCCAGCAGCGTAGGGGTTAGCGGCCTTCCCTACAATGAGCAGTTCTTC	CASSVGVSGLPYNEQFF
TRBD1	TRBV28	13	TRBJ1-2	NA	TGTGCCAGCAAAGAGACAGGGGGCTTTGGCTACACCTTC	CASKETGGFGYTF
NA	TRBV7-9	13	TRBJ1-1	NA	TGTGCCAGCAGCCTCACACCCGACACTGAAGCTTTCTTT	CASSLTPDTEAFF
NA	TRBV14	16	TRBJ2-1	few	TGTGCCAGCAGCCAAGAAGAGTATCGGGGAAACAATGAGCAGTTCTTC	CASSQEEYRGNNEQFF
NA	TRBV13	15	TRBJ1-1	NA	TGTGCCAGCAGCTTGTTTCCAGGGAGGGACACTGAAGCTTTCTTT	CASSLFPGRDTEAFF
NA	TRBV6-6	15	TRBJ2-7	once	TGTGCCAGCAGTGCCCCGGGATATACCTCCTACGAGCAGTACTTC	CASSAPGYTSYEQYF
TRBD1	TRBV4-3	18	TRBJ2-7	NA	TGCGCCAGCAGCCAAGCCTATGCCGGGACAGGGGGCGGGTACGAGCAGTACTTC	CASSQAYAGTGGGYEQYF
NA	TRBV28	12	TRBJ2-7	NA	TGTGCCAGCACTGCAGGGTCCTACGAGCAGTACTTC	CASTAGSYEQYF
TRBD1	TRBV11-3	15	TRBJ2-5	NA	TGTGCCAGCAGCCCCGGGACAGGGGCGCAAGAGACCCAGTACTTC	CASSPGTGAQETQYF
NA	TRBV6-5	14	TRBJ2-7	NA	TGTGCCAGCAGTTACTCTGCGGGGACTTACGAGCAGTACTTC	CASSYSAGTYEQYF
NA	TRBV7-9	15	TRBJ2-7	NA	TGTGCCAGCAGTCCCCCCGGTGGGGGGCATCGGGAGCAGTACTTC	CASSPPGGGHREQYF
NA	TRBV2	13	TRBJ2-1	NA	TGTGCCAGTAGTGTTAGGTCCTACAATGAGCAGTTCTTC	CASSVRSYNEQFF
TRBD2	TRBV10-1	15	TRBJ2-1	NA	TGCGCCAGCAGTGAGGGGACTAGCGGGGCCAATGAGCAGTTCTTC	CASSEGTSGANEQFF
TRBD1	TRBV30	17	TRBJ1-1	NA	TGTGCCTGGAGTGAAAGGTCGGGGACAGGGGTTTACGGTGAAGCTTTCTTT	CAWSERSGTGVYGEAFF
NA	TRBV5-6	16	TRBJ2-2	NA	TGTGCCAGCAGCTTGTTTCAGCGACTAAACACCGGGGAGCTGTTTTTT	CASSLFQRLNTGELFF